This passage covers 27 T cell receptor beta chains from one sample sequenced in a study of cytomegalovirus exposure and HLA in healthy donors. Amplification used 60 Vbeta primers and 13 Jbeta primers. This table comes from immunoSEQ multiplex PCR, and its TCRdb copy is limited to in-frame clones, with some not included. The table has about 140,000 clones, 80% seen once; the top ten hold 1.2%. The source material was PBMCs. These receptor sequences come from a female donor in good health and CMV-seronegative.

The genes are TRBV6-1 and TRBJ1-5, with D unresolved. The CDR3 extends over 12 amino acids. Germline CDR1 reads MNHNS; CDR2 reads SASEGT. The germline V and J ends were trimmed by 6 bases and 11 bases, with 14 bases remaining between them. The CDR3 spells CASSLPPGAQHF. CDR3 nucleotide sequence: TGTGCCAGCAGCCTACCCCCTGGAGCCCAGCATTTT.

V is TRBV7-6 and J is TRBJ2-1, with D possibly matching TRBD1 (5 bases). Germline CDR1 and CDR2: SGHVS and FNYEAQ. The CDR3 is made up of 15 amino acids. V dropped 3 bases and J dropped 8 bases, with 17 bases sitting between them. The CDR3 bases are TGTGCCAGCAGCTTCGACAGATTCTCTACCTATGAGCAGTTCTTC. Translated, it gives CASSFDRFSTYEQFF. Complete variable domain (other parts from reference TRBV7-6 and TRBJ2-1): GAGVSQSPRYKVTKRGQDVALRCDPISGHVSLYWYRQALGQGPEFLTYFNYEAQQDKSGLPNDRFSAERPEGSISTLTIQRTEQRDSAMYRCASSFDRFSTYEQFFGPGTRLTVL.

The genes are TRBV27 and TRBJ1-1; no clear D gene. Germline V gene data show CDR1 as MNHEY and CDR2 as SMNVEV (reference sequence). Trimming stripped 8 bases from V and 5 bases from J, with 9 bases between. This CDR3 comprises 11 residues. This chain's CDR3 is CASGSGTEAFF. The CDR3 coding sequence is TGTGCCAGCGGAAGCGGGACTGAAGCTTTCTTT.

The J gene is TRBJ1-1, the V gene TRBV5-4, with D unresolved. The CDR3 has 11 amino acids. Germline assignment: CDR1 SGHNT and CDR2 YYREEE (reference sequence). V was shortened by 0 bases and J by 6 bases, with 3 bases between the two germline ends. As DNA, the CDR3 is TGTGCCAGCAGCTTGGTCTCTGAAGCTTTCTTT. Translating gives CASSLVSEAFF.

CDR3 sequence: CASSEGTFSTDTQYF. CDR3 DNA: TGTGCCAGCAGTGAGGGGACTTTTAGCACAGATACGCAGTATTTT. The chain has TRBV2 and TRBJ2-3; D possibly corresponds to TRBD2 (6 bases). From germline, CDR1 is SNHLY and CDR2 FYNNEI. CDR3 length: 15 residues. V was shortened by 3 bases and J by 0 bases, with 10 bases between the two germline ends.

This chain joins TRBV2 and TRBJ2-7, with D possibly TRBD1 on 5 matching bases. The germline gives CDR1 SNHLY, CDR2 FYNNEI. The V gene lost 4 bases and the J gene lost 3 bases, with 7 bases spanning the gap. The CDR3 loop spans 12 amino acids. The CDR3 region is CASSGTSYEQYF. The CDR3 DNA reads as TGTGCCAGCAGTGGGACAAGCTACGAGCAGTACTTC.

Remarks on this clone: Since the CDR3 does not end with the conserved phenylalanine or tryptophan, this likely comes from a read error. The chain combines TRBV19 with TRBJ1-5; TRBD1 aligns across 7 bases. Germline assignment: CDR1 LNHDA and CDR2 SQIVND (reference sequence). The length of the CDR3 is 17 residues. V lost 7 bases to trimming and J lost 1 base; unmatched junction nucleotides: 13. The chain's CDR3 is CASNSPGGWGSNQPQHV. The CDR3 coding sequence is TGTGCCAGTAATTCACCAGGGGGATGGGGGAGCAATCAGCCCCAGCATGTT.

The V and J genes are TRBV5-1 and TRBJ2-2; 11 nucleotides agree with TRBD1. CDR3 length: 15 amino acids. CDR1 and CDR2 from the germline V gene are SGHRS and YFSETQ. The trim removed 2 bases at V and 7 bases at J, leaving 4 bases unmatched. The DNA of the CDR3 is TGCGCCAGCAGCTTCGGACAGGGGGCTGGCGGGGAGCTGTTTTTT. It codes for CASSFGQGAGGELFF.

This clone was counted only a few times. This chain links TRBV21-1 with TRBJ2-1; TRBD1 reflects the table's D call only, with no check against the DNA. TRBV21-1 is a pseudogene segment. CDR3 length equals 13 residues. The DNA for the CDR3 is TGTGCCAAACGACACATCCCAGGCAATGAGCAGTTCTTC. It specifies CAKRHIPGNEQFF.

A remark on this clone: This specimen includes other DNA sequences encoding the same CDR3. This chain uses TRBV18 with TRBJ1-5, with D possibly matching TRBD1 (5 bases). V lost 2 bases, J lost 4 bases, and 9 bases lay in between. Germline assignment: CDR1 KGHSH and CDR2 LQKENI. The CDR3 covers 14 residues. DNA of the CDR3: TGTGCCAGCTCACCAGGGCAGGGAAATCAGCCCCAGCATTTT. It yields the protein CASSPGQGNQPQHF.

The CDR3 spells CASSDGDTGELFF. The CDR3 coding sequence is TGTGCCAGCAGTGACGGAGACACCGGGGAGCTGTTTTTT. This rearrangement joins TRBV6-4 to TRBJ2-2; D gene uncertain. The CDR3 is 13 residues long. Trimming removed 2 bases at V and 3 bases at J, with 4 bases between. The V gene's germline CDR1 is MRHNA and CDR2 SNTAGT.

The chain links TRBV27 to TRBJ2-2, with TRBD1 matching 10 bases. Germline V gives CDR1 MNHEY, CDR2 SMNVEV (reference sequence). The CDR3 runs 17 residues. After removal of 6 bases from V and 1 base from J, the junction contained 8 bases not matched to a gene. CDR3 sequence: CASSQVRDRGNTGELFF. CDR3 DNA: TGTGCCAGCAGCCAAGTCCGGGACAGGGGGAACACCGGGGAGCTGTTTTTT.

V is TRBV28 and J is TRBJ1-1; weak D call: TRBD1 (5 bases). Germline V gene data show CDR1 as MDHEN and CDR2 as SYDVKM. The V and J ends lost 6 bases and 6 bases respectively, with 17 bases between them. The CDR3 length is 14 residues. The CDR3 DNA is TGTGCCAGCAGGGTCGGGCAGGGAGGTGCTGAAGCTTTCTTT. This sequence encodes CASRVGQGGAEAFF.

The chain recombines TRBV11-3 with TRBJ1-1; TRBD1 might be the D (5 bases). The germline V gene has CDR1 SGHNT and CDR2 YENEEA. Deletions cut 6 bases from V and 0 bases from J, with 11 bases between. The CDR3 extends over 14 amino acids. The CDR3 DNA follows: TGTGCCAGCAGTGCAGGGCGTATGAACACTGAAGCTTTCTTT. It encodes CASSAGRMNTEAFF.

V is TRBV28 and J is TRBJ1-5; 10 bases align to TRBD1. This CDR3 is built from 15 residues. Trimming removed 4 bases from V and 8 bases from J; junction bases left unmatched: 8. The V gene's germline CDR1 is MDHEN and CDR2 SYDVKM. In nucleotides, the CDR3 is TGTGCCAGCAGTTACCGGGACAGGGGTGTTGAGCCCCAGCATTTT. Amino acid sequence: CASSYRDRGVEPQHF.

The rearrangement links TRBV28 to TRBJ1-4; D unresolved. There are 15 residues in the CDR3. Germline CDR1 MDHEN, CDR2 SYDVKM. The V end lost 5 bases, the J end lost 5 bases, and 15 bases lay between the germline ends. This CDR3 reads CASSNTETPNEKLFF. In DNA form, the CDR3 reads TGTGCCAGCAGTAACACAGAGACACCAAATGAAAAACTGTTTTTT.

The chain uses TRBV7-9 and TRBJ2-1, with TRBD2 identical over 7 bases. Germline V gives CDR1 SEHNR, CDR2 FQNEAQ (reference sequence). Trimming removed 8 bases from V and 4 bases from J; junction bases left unmatched: 5. CDR3 size: 13 residues. CDR3 loop: CASYSGEYNEQFF. The CDR3, as DNA: TGTGCCAGCTACAGCGGGGAGTACAATGAGCAGTTCTTC.

In DNA form, the CDR3 reads TGCAGCGTTAGGGTAGCGGGAGAGGTTGGCACCGGGGAGCTGTTTTTT. It encodes CSVRVAGEVGTGELFF. The rearrangement links TRBV29-1 to TRBJ2-2, with 9 bases lining up with TRBD2. The CDR3 length is 16 residues. Germline V gene lookup returns CDR1 SQVTM and CDR2 ANQGSEA. The V and J ends lost 5 bases and 4 bases, in that order; junction bases with no gene match: 11.

The chain joins TRBV11-3 to TRBJ1-5, with 9 bases identical to TRBD1. Unmatched junction bases numbered 16, after V lost 5 bases and J lost 2 bases. The CDR3 contains 19 residues. Looked up from germline, CDR1 is SGHNT and CDR2 is YENEEA. The DNA of the CDR3 is TGTGCCAGCAGCCCTAGGGGGCCTCCGGGACAGGGATGCAATCAGCCCCAGCATTTT. Translation: CASSPRGPPGQGCNQPQHF.

This chain connects TRBV7-2 to TRBJ2-1; TRBD2 matches 8 bases. The CDR3 is 13 residues long. The V gene's germline CDR1 is SGHTA and CDR2 FQGNSA. V lost 4 bases, J lost 10 bases, and 6 bases stayed unmatched. CDR3 sequence (DNA): TGTGCCAGCAGCTCCGGACTAGCTAGAGAGCAGTTCTTC. As protein: CASSSGLAREQFF. The whole variable domain, remainder taken from reference TRBV7-2 and TRBJ2-1, is GAGVSQSPSNKVTEKGKDVELRCDPISGHTALYWYRQSLGQGLEFLIYFQGNSAPDKSGLPSDRFSAERTGGSVSTLTIQRTQQEDSAVYLCASSSGLAREQFFGPGTRLTVL.

The chain employs TRBV10-3 and TRBJ1-2; TRBD1 matches 9 bases. Germline loops: CDR1 ENHRY, CDR2 SYGVKD. The CDR3 totals 14 residues. The trim removed 2 bases at V and 8 bases at J, leaving 6 bases unmatched. CDR3 protein: CAISETNRGHGYTF. The DNA of the CDR3 is TGTGCCATCAGTGAGACCAACAGGGGGCACGGCTACACCTTC.

This chain's CDR3 is CASSFVGQKGGYTF. The DNA for the CDR3 is TGTGCCAGCAGTTTCGTGGGGCAGAAGGGTGGCTACACCTTC. The chain combines TRBV27 with TRBJ1-2; D possibly corresponds to TRBD1 (5 bases). Germline V gene sequence: CDR1 MNHEY, CDR2 SMNVEV (reference sequence). CDR3 size: 14 residues. The V gene lost 3 bases and the J gene lost 7 bases, with 15 bases spanning the gap.

The gene calls are TRBV28 and TRBJ1-4, with TRBD1 identical over 7 bases. Per the germline V gene, CDR1 is MDHEN and CDR2 is SYDVKM. V shed 6 bases, J shed 9 bases, and the junction held 16 bases outside the gene matches. The CDR3 extends over 16 amino acids. CDR3 protein: CASRFEAGGNRQKLFF. In DNA form, the CDR3 reads TGTGCCAGCAGGTTCGAAGCAGGGGGTAATCGTCAAAAACTGTTTTTT.

The rearrangement links TRBV25-1 to TRBJ2-5; D unresolved. Germline V gene lookup returns CDR1 MGHDK and CDR2 SYGVNS. This CDR3 is 14 amino acids long. The V and J ends lost 0 bases and 2 bases respectively, with 7 bases between them. CDR3 bases: TGTGCCAGCAGTGAATATTACAGACAAGAGACCCAGTACTTC. Translating gives CASSEYYRQETQYF.

This clone was counted a single time. The DNA for the CDR3 is TGTGCCAGCACCGGGCAGGGGGCCCACGAGCAGTACTTC. It specifies CASTGQGAHEQYF. The V gene is TRBV6-6, the J gene TRBJ2-7, with TRBD1 identical over 8 bases. Germline assignment: CDR1 MNHNY and CDR2 SVGAGI (reference sequence). The CDR3 spans 13 residues. Losses at the gene ends were 7 bases for V and 5 bases for J; bases not matched to a gene: 7.

J is TRBJ2-1 and V is TRBV5-1; 8 bases are shared with TRBD1. The CDR3 has 13 residues. From germline, CDR1 is SGHRS and CDR2 YFSETQ. V lost 2 bases and J lost 9; bases outside the gene matches: 4. The CDR3 nucleotides read TGCGCCAGCAGCTTAAAACAGGGGGGTGAGCAGTTCTTC. Translation: CASSLKQGGEQFF.

This clone was counted a single time. The genes are TRBV18 and TRBJ1-2; the D gene is possibly TRBD1 (5 bases). CDR1 and CDR2 from the germline V gene are KGHSH and LQKENI. The V gene lost 6 bases and the J gene lost 3 bases, with 11 bases spanning the gap. The CDR3 is made up of 13 amino acids. CDR3 in amino acids: CASSPDTDYGYTF. DNA for the CDR3: TGTGCCAGCTCCCCGGACACGGACTATGGCTACACCTTC.